This T cell receptor beta chain is from a study of blood T cell repertoires in COVID-19. Per the original data handling: Using reference gene primer amplification, nucleated cell counts were estimated. Produced via immunoSEQ multiplex PCR; TCRdb's table is partial and in-frame only. V and J calls and clone size are as listed in that table; D and trimming were resolved from the DNA. Found here are approximately 300,000 clones, roughly 86% of them singletons; the top ten hold roughly 10%. The CDR3 totals 13 residues. The V and J ends lost 6 bases and 7 bases, in that order; junction bases with no gene match: 7. Germline V gives CDR1 LNHDA, CDR2 SQIVND (reference sequence).

The chain is built from TRBV19 and TRBJ1-2, with 8 bases identical to TRBD1. This TCR was sampled from a woman in her twenties or thirties who had recovered from COVID-19. The sample consisted of PBMCs or T cells enriched from blood (not recorded which). CDR3: CASRSGQGAGYTF. In DNA form, the CDR3 reads TGTGCCAGTAGGAGCGGACAGGGCGCTGGCTACACCTTC.